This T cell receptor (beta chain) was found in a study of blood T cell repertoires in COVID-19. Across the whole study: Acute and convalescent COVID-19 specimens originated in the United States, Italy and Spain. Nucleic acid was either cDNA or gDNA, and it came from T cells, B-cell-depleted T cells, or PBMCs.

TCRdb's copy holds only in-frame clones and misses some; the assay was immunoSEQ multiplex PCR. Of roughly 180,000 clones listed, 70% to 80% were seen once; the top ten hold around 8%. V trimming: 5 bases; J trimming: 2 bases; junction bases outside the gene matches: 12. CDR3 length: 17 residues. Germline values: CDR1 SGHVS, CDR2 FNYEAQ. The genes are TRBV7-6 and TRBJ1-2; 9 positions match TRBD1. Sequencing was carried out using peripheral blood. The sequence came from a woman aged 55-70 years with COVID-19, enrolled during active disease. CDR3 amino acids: CASSPGTGPSSNYGYTF. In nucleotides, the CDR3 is TGTGCCAGCAGCCCCGGGACAGGGCCCTCTTCAAACTATGGCTACACCTTC.